The source of this TCR beta chain is a study of OX40 agonist ivuxolimab in advanced cancers. At the level of the study: Age averaged 60 years (range about 23 to 80), and roughly 80% were male.

Peripheral blood came from all dose cohorts at three timepoints. TCRdb keeps only in-frame clones here, not all; method: immunoSEQ multiplex PCR. The profile covers under 95,000 clones, with 75% to 95% appearing a single time and around 8.7% taken by the ten largest. V dropped 5 bases and J dropped 0 bases, with 6 bases sitting between them. Germline V gene lookup returns CDR1 MRHNA and CDR2 SNTAGT. This CDR3 has 13 amino acids. Study observations and caveats: Compared with others, partial responders at 0.1-3.0 mg/kg displayed clonal expansion among the lowest. The authors also found low normalized T-cell clonal expansion in some nonresponders.

As concerns this clone: The antigen remains unidentified.

The TCR comes from an adult with an advanced solid tumor such as melanoma, head and neck, liver or kidney cancer. The sequenced sample was CD4+ or CD8+ T cells sorted from blood, obtained in a trial of the OX40 agonist ivuxolimab. The V call is TRBV6-4, the J call TRBJ2-3; D is unclear. DNA for the CDR3: TGTGCCAGCAGTCGTGGAAGCACAGATACGCAGTATTTT. This sequence encodes CASSRGSTDTQYF.